The present TCR beta chain was sequenced within a study of T cells in Graves' hyperthyroidism and ophthalmopathy (dated by TCRdb to about 2019). For context, the study as a whole: Peripheral blood samples were taken at the time of initial diagnosis, prior to any treatment. To identify distinguishing TCR V-J signatures, a discovery cohort of around 100 patients was used, comprising 40 to 45 with Graves' ophthalmopathy and 57 with stable Graves' hyperthyroidism. An independent validation cohort of some 18 hyperthyroidism patients and roughly 16 patients who later progressed to ophthalmopathy tested prospective prediction of ophthalmopathy. For training and testing, the roughly 97 patients in the discovery cohort were randomly divided in a 7:3 ratio. In six Graves' hyperthyroidism patients, the study also compared T-cell repertoires from thyroid tissue with T-cell repertoires from blood. After sampling, hyperthyroidism patients received methimazole starting at 30 mg daily, and ophthalmopathy patients received high-dose intravenous methylprednisolone. The paper describes TCR Vbeta CDR3 sequencing of 120 to 150 peripheral blood samples, made up of around 41 ophthalmopathy patients, roughly 75 hyperthyroidism patients and some 17 progressor patients.

Moderately to severely active disease, a Clinical Activity Score of at least 3, a NOSPECS grade of at least 4, and a duration under 3 months were present in ophthalmopathy patients. Patients with uncontrolled infections, other autoimmune diseases, pregnancy or lactation were excluded. Diagnoses relied on clinical symptoms, serum thyroxine and TRAb, thyroid ultrasound and orbital computed tomography. PBMCs were isolated from approximately 10 ml of fresh peripheral blood by Ficoll-Paque density gradient centrifugation. Trizol reagent was used to extract total RNA, and RNA quality was then checked on an Agilent 2100 Bioanalyzer. This clonotype showed up many times. There is no known antigen for this receptor. Base-call qualities are not available, and no considerably larger clone is one nucleotide away. TCR beta CDR3 regions were amplified from RNA transcripts. The first round of RT-PCR for the TCR CDR3 was performed with the HTBI primer set and the Qiagen OneStep RT-PCR kit. A second multiplex PCR round built the libraries, followed by size selection and purification. The libraries were sequenced on an Illumina HiSeq2000 using paired-end 100 bp reads. The paper's processing steps were these. SOAPnuke was used to process the raw data, removing reads that contained adapters or uncalled bases, had a mean Phred below 15, or lacked an exact match to the constant primer or identifier. High-quality paired reads were merged using COPE v1.2.5, and each unique nucleotide sequence was defined as a clonotype. MiTCR v1.1 was used to align the clonotypes against IMGT TRBV, TRBD and TRBJ reference segments. Only V-J combinations with frequency above 0.0001, covering about 99% of repertoires, were analysed. A TCS score was defined as the ratio of F50 (clonal expansion) to E x V (chaos), with BLOSUM62-based TCRdist applied between CDR3 peptides within each V-J. Welch's t-statistics and random forest reduced fewer than 550 V-J features to 13, which were used in a naive Bayes classifier (R e1071). The public reads were run again by TCRdb, first through fastp at Q25 and then through MiXCR, and only productive beta chains were kept. Rows are combined by CDR3 protein, so each entry shows the most common genes and DNA. It is TCRdb's table, rather than the study itself, that gives the V and J calls and clone size. The sample table holds about 520,000 distinct CDR3 sequences, of which roughly 24% were seen once. Over 9% of the sample is held by the ten biggest clonotypes.

Trimming leaves V shorter by 5 bases and J shorter by 3 bases, with the junction holding 6 bases beyond the gene matches. The CDR3 starts with the cysteine, ends with the phenylalanine, and has 15 residues. The CDR3 DNA has 45 bases and is translated from base 1. Per the germline V gene, SGHTA is the CDR1 and FQGTGA is the CDR2. Overall results and qualifications from the work: No statistical method was used to set the sample size in advance, and investigators knew the group allocation. During validation, the model predicted progression to ophthalmopathy a median of about 6.5 months ahead of onset, with 60% to 71% sensitivity and 72% to 80% specificity. Ophthalmopathy was separated from stable hyperthyroidism by a 13 V-J signature model, with around 90% sensitivity and about 81% specificity obtained in cross-validation and 80%/75% obtained in testing. Blood samples also contained most of the expanded thyroid clonotypes (frequency above 0.001), which suggests that blood repertoires may reflect thyroid immune responses.

The sample comprised blood. The chain links TRBV7-3 with TRBJ2-1; 8 bases in the middle match TRBD2. The sequence came from a young woman with Graves' ophthalmopathy. The nucleotides read TGTGCCAGCAGCCAGAGCGGGAGTTACTACAATGAGCAGTTCTTC. This codes for CASSQSGSYYNEQFF. When the CDR3 is completed using the reference TRBV7-3 and TRBJ2-1 genes on either side, the full variable domain is GAGVSQTPSNKVTEKGKYVELRCDPISGHTALYWYRQSLGQGPEFLIYFQGTGAADDSGLPNDRFFAVRPEGSVSTLKIQRTERGDSAVYLCASSQSGSYYNEQFFGPGTRLTVL.